These T cell receptor beta chains were read from a single sample in a study of CD8+ T cells in alopecia areata. Produced via immunoSEQ multiplex PCR; TCRdb's table is partial and in-frame only. The sample yields about 190,000 clones, 58% seen once. This material consisted of CD8+ T cells sorted from blood, taken at week 24, from a patient treated with tofacitinib. These receptors all come from a human donor with alopecia areata. Each CDR3 is given with its conserved first and last residue. The D gene is left open where the match is weak. Clone size is shown for a subset of rows, as once, few, many or a class of expanded clone.

TGCGCCAGCAGCTTGCGGGTGGGGGAGCAGTACTTC CASSLRVGEQYF - - TRBJ2-7 TRBV5-1
TGTGCCAGCAGAGGGGCCGTCCGTACGCAGTATTTT CASRGAVRTQYF once - TRBJ2-3 TRBV2
TGTGCCTGGAATCTAGCGGGGGGATACGAGCAGTACTTC CAWNLAGGYEQYF - TRBD2 TRBJ2-7 TRBV30
TGTGCCAGCAGTGGGACAGGGGAGCTGTTTTTT CASSGTGELFF few - TRBJ2-2 TRBV2
TGTGCCAGCAGGCCCTTGAGCGGGGGGTTCTTCGCTGAGCAGTTCTTC CASRPLSGGFFAEQFF - TRBD2 TRBJ2-1 TRBV2
TGTGCCAGCAGTTACGGCCTGTACCAAGAGACCCAGTACTTC CASSYGLYQETQYF - - TRBJ2-5 TRBV6-5
TGTGCCAGCAGTGAATTGCTATTCCTTCTATACTTC CASSELLFLLYF once - TRBJ2-5 TRBV6-1
TGTGCCAGCAGTGAAGTTCGGGGGGAGACCCAGTACTTC CASSEVRGETQYF few - TRBJ2-5 TRBV2
TGTGCCACGCGGCGTGGCGGGGGGGCAGGGAATGAGCAGTTCTTC CATRRGGGAGNEQFF - TRBD2 TRBJ2-1 TRBV6-1
TGTGCCATCAGTGCTGTGGACAGTAGAAATGAAAAACTGTTTTTT CAISAVDSRNEKLFF - - TRBJ1-4 TRBV10-3
TGCAGCGTTGAAGATCGTCCCCAAGAGACCCAGTACTTC CSVEDRPQETQYF - - TRBJ2-5 TRBV29-1
TGTGCCACCAGCAGAGAGCGGCCGTTAACCCGAAACAATGAGCAGTTCTTC CATSRERPLTRNNEQFF - - TRBJ2-1 TRBV15
TGTGCCAGCAGGCGGGCTCGCCACGCGGACAATGAGCAGTTCTTC CASRRARHADNEQFF once - TRBJ2-1 TRBV27
TGCGCCAGCAGCTTGGTTGGCCCCCTACCCACAGATACGCAGTATTTT CASSLVGPLPTDTQYF - - TRBJ2-3 TRBV5-1
TGTGCCAGCAGCGTAGTCTATGAGGTAGGGTACAATGAGCAGTTCTTC CASSVVYEVGYNEQFF - - TRBJ2-1 TRBV9
TGCAGCGGGGGCTGGGAGCATGGAGAGACCCAGTACTTC CSGGWEHGETQYF few - TRBJ2-5 TRBV29-1
TGCGCCAGCAGCCAATGGGGTCTCCTTGGCTACACCTTC CASSQWGLLGYTF - - TRBJ1-2 TRBV4-1
TGCGCCAGCAGCCCGACTAGCGGGGCGTCCTACGAGCAGTACTTC CASSPTSGASYEQYF - TRBD2 TRBJ2-7 TRBV5-1
TGTGCCAGCAGCTCCCGGACAGGGGGCGAAAATTCACCCCTCCACTTT CASSSRTGGENSPLHF - TRBD1 TRBJ1-6 TRBV13
TGTGCCAGCAGCTGCCATCAGGGGGCTAACACCGGGGAGCTGTTTTTT CASSCHQGANTGELFF few TRBD1 TRBJ2-2 TRBV11-2
TGCAGTGCGGGCTTTAGCTACGAGCAGTACTTC CSAGFSYEQYF - - TRBJ2-7 TRBV20-1
TGTGCCAGCAGCCCAGTACAGGAGATGAACACTGAAGCTTTCTTT CASSPVQEMNTEAFF - - TRBJ1-1 TRBV13
TGTGCCAGCAGACAGCAAGAGACCCCCTACAATGAGCAGTTCTTC CASRQQETPYNEQFF few - TRBJ2-1 TRBV7-2
TGTGCCAGCAGTGTATCGAACATTAGTCCTCAGCCCCAGCATTTT CASSVSNISPQPQHF - - TRBJ1-5 TRBV2
TGTGCCAGTTCGCTGGGGGACCTCTACGAGCAGTACTTC CASSLGDLYEQYF - - TRBJ2-7 TRBV5-6
TGCAGCGTCGAAGGACTAGCGGGGGGGCCCGCTTACAATGAGCAGTTCTTC CSVEGLAGGPAYNEQFF - TRBD2 TRBJ2-1 TRBV29-1
TGTGCCAGCTCACCCACCGCAGGGGACGGGGAGACCCAGTACTTC CASSPTAGDGETQYF - - TRBJ2-5 TRBV18
TGCAGTGACAACAGGCCCACTGAAGCTTTCTTT CSDNRPTEAFF once - TRBJ1-1 TRBV20-1
TGTGCCAGCAGCGTAGCGCCAGCGGGGGGAGACGAGACCCAGTACTTC CASSVAPAGGDETQYF once TRBD2 TRBJ2-5 TRBV9
TGTGCCAGCAGCTTTGGCTACCCTGACACCGGGGAGCTGTTTTTT CASSFGYPDTGELFF - - TRBJ2-2 TRBV5-6
TGCAGCGTAAGAACAGTAGAGAACACCATATATTTT CSVRTVENTIYF - - TRBJ1-3 TRBV29-1
TGTGCCAGCAGTACTACTGGCGCCCGCTATGGCTACACCTTC CASSTTGARYGYTF - - TRBJ1-2 TRBV27
TGTGCCACCAGCAGAAATCCCGGGGAGCTGTTTTTT CATSRNPGELFF - - TRBJ2-2 TRBV15
TGTGCTAGTGGTTTGCCCCCGTCACTAGCGGGGGGCGGGCAGGGGCAGTATTTT CASGLPPSLAGGGQGQYF - TRBD2 TRBJ2-3 TRBV12-5
TGTGCCACCAGCAGATATCAGGGTTTGGCCGTCCTCTTC CATSRYQGLAVLF - - TRBJ2-1 TRBV15
TGCGCCAGCAGGGGGGTCACAGATACGCAGTATTTT CASRGVTDTQYF - - TRBJ2-3 TRBV10-2
TGTGCCAGCAGCTCCCGGGTCCCTCCGGAGACCCAGTACTTC CASSSRVPPETQYF - - TRBJ2-5 TRBV13
TGTGCCATCACCGACCCACAAATGGGGGAGCCTTTCTTT CAITDPQMGEPFF few - TRBJ1-1 TRBV10-3
TGTGCCAGCAGCTTAGAAGTGAAAGCTTTCTTT CASSLEVKAFF - - TRBJ1-1 TRBV7-9
TGCGCCAGCAGCCCGGAGGGGGATAGCAATCAGCCCCAGCATTTT CASSPEGDSNQPQHF - - TRBJ1-5 TRBV5-1
TGTGCCAGCAGTTTAGGCTCAAACACCGGGGAGCTGTTTTTT CASSLGSNTGELFF - - TRBJ2-2 TRBV27
TGTGCCAGCAGTGACTGGGGACAGAACACTGAAGCTTTCTTT CASSDWGQNTEAFF - - TRBJ1-1 TRBV2
TGTGCCAGCAGTGAAGCGGACAATGAGCAGTTCTTC CASSEADNEQFF - - TRBJ2-1 TRBV2